Presented here are 15 T cell receptor beta chains from one specimen sequenced in a study of T cell changes during pregnancy in multiple sclerosis. The assay was immunoSEQ multiplex PCR, and TCRdb's table has in-frame clones only and misses some. The repertoire holds tens of thousands of clones, 84% seen once, with 0.55% to 0.75% in the top ten. Sequenced here: CD4+ T cells from peripheral blood mononuclear cells, sampled before pregnancy. Source of these receptors: a female donor with multiple sclerosis, enrolled in a pregnancy study.

V gene TRBV7-9 combines with J gene TRBJ2-1, with 12 bases lining up with TRBD2. The CDR3 has 15 amino acids. Looked up from germline, CDR1 is SEHNR and CDR2 is FQNEAQ (reference sequence). Losses at the gene ends were 6 bases for V and 10 bases for J; bases not matched to a gene: 10. The CDR3 DNA reads TGTGCCAGCAGATCCCGGACTAGCGGGGACGAAGAGCAGTTCTTC. It is translated as CASRSRTSGDEEQFF.

The chain joins TRBV28 to TRBJ2-5; TRBD1 matches at 7 bases. Losses at the gene ends were 4 bases for V and 5 bases for J; bases not matched to a gene: 10. CDR1 is MDHEN and CDR2 is SYDVKM in the germline V gene. This CDR3 contains 15 residues. The CDR3 nucleotides are TGTGCCAGCAGTTCCCCCGACAGGGTAGGGGAGACCCAGTACTTC. Translation: CASSSPDRVGETQYF.

V and J are TRBV19 and TRBJ1-1; 9 nucleotides line up with TRBD1. The CDR3 sequence is 15 residues long. The J segment lost 5 bases and the V segment lost 3 bases, leaving 7 bases of the junction unmatched. Looked up from germline, CDR1 is LNHDA and CDR2 is SQIVND (reference sequence). The CDR3 DNA reads TGTGCCAGTAGTATCGGGACAGGGTTTAAGACTGAAGCTTTCTTT. Translated: CASSIGTGFKTEAFF.

This clone has only a few counts. The CDR3 sequence is CASSYLNRQGKIGYTF. DNA of the CDR3: TGTGCCAGCAGTTACCTAAACAGACAGGGGAAGATTGGCTACACCTTC. This chain uses TRBV6-5 with TRBJ1-2; 8 bases line up with TRBD1. Germline CDR1 is MNHEY and CDR2 is SVGAGI. V was pared by 2 bases and J by 7 bases, with 12 bases of the junction left unmatched. CDR3 size: 16 residues.

This chain connects TRBV2 to TRBJ1-2; D is ambiguous. The CDR3 runs 12 residues. Deletions cut 0 bases from V and 8 bases from J, with 7 bases between. Germline CDR1 is SNHLY and CDR2 is FYNNEI. This CDR3 reads CASSEARRGYTF. The CDR3 nucleotides read TGTGCCAGCAGTGAAGCGCGGAGAGGCTACACCTTC.

This chain links TRBV10-3 with TRBJ1-4, with TRBD1 identical over 7 bases. CDR1 is ENHRY, CDR2 SYGVKD, per germline. The CDR3 is made up of 16 amino acids. The J segment lost 1 base and the V segment lost 2 bases, leaving 4 bases of the junction unmatched. CDR3 region: CAISEASGGTNEKLFF. CDR3 DNA sequence: TGTGCCATCAGTGAGGCCTCAGGGGGAACTAATGAAAAACTGTTTTTT.

This chain joins TRBV29-1 and TRBJ1-5; 12 bases match TRBD1. In germline, CDR1 is SQVTM, CDR2 ANQGSEA. The length of the CDR3 is 14 residues. Trimming removed 4 bases from V and 6 bases from J; junction bases left unmatched: 4. The CDR3 spells CSVGGTGGGQPQHF. CDR3 DNA sequence: TGCAGCGTTGGAGGGACAGGGGGCGGTCAGCCCCAGCATTTT.

The J gene is TRBJ2-7, the V gene TRBV6-5; possibly TRBD1 for D (5 bases). The germline V gene encodes CDR1 MNHEY and CDR2 SVGAGI. V lost 2 bases and J lost 2, with 13 bases in between. There are 15 residues in the CDR3. CDR3 DNA: TGTGCCAGCAGTTACAGACAGATCGGTACCTACGAGCAGTACTTC. Translated, it gives CASSYRQIGTYEQYF.

The chain recombines TRBV27 with TRBJ1-5, with 7 bases that match TRBD1. With V trimmed by 2 bases and J by 7 bases, 8 bases remained unmatched. The germline V gene has CDR1 MNHEY and CDR2 SMNVEV (reference sequence). The CDR3 contains 15 residues. In DNA form, the CDR3 reads TGTGCCAGCAGTTTAGTAGGGGGCATGTTGCAGCCCCAGCATTTT. The encoded protein is CASSLVGGMLQPQHF.

This clone has only a few counts. CDR3: CAWSVTGTGVGANVLTF. The DNA for the CDR3 is TGTGCCTGGAGTGTAACCGGGACAGGGGTTGGGGCCAACGTCCTGACTTTC. The chain combines TRBV30 with TRBJ2-6, with TRBD1 matching over 10 bases. Trimming cost V 0 bases and J 3 bases; bases outside gene matches: 5. The CDR3 has 17 residues. CDR1 and CDR2 from the germline V gene are GTSNPN and SVGIG (reference sequence).

CDR3: CASRKTDRNTEAFF. CDR3 nucleotides: TGTGCCAGCAGAAAGACGGACAGGAACACTGAAGCTTTCTTT. The chain joins TRBV7-9 to TRBJ1-1; TRBD1 might be the D (6 bases). Per germline, CDR1 SEHNR and CDR2 FQNEAQ (reference sequence). Trimming stripped 6 bases from V and 1 base from J, with 12 bases between. The CDR3 consists of 14 residues.

The gene calls are TRBV5-1 and TRBJ2-1; 8 positions match TRBD2. The CDR3 contains 17 residues. The J segment lost 4 bases and the V segment lost 2 bases, leaving 11 bases of the junction unmatched. CDR1 is SGHRS, CDR2 YFSETQ, per germline. The CDR3 here is CASSFPPGGAGYNEQFF. The CDR3 DNA follows: TGCGCCAGCAGCTTCCCGCCCGGGGGGGCCGGTTACAATGAGCAGTTCTTC. The full variable domain, with the rest looked up from reference TRBV5-1 and TRBJ2-1, is KAGVTQTPRYLIKTRGQQVTLSCSPISGHRSVSWYQQTPGQGLQFLFEYFSETQRNKGNFPGRFSGRQFSNSRSEMNVSTLELGDSALYLCASSFPPGGAGYNEQFFGPGTRLTVL.

This chain links TRBV5-1 with TRBJ2-7; 7 nucleotides line up with TRBD1. Germline-derived CDR1 and CDR2 are SGHRS and YFSETQ. Trimming at V came to 5 bases and at J to 5 bases, leaving 10 bases not matched to a gene. There are 14 residues in the CDR3. Written as DNA, the CDR3 is TGCGCCAGCAGGGAGGACAGGCTGGGGAACGAGCAGTACTTC. This sequence encodes CASREDRLGNEQYF.

This sequence joins TRBV27 and TRBJ1-2; D is unresolved. Looked up from germline, CDR1 is MNHEY and CDR2 is SMNVEV (reference sequence). CDR3 size: 11 residues. Trimming took off 3 bases at V and 4 bases at J, with 3 bases between the two ends. CDR3 in amino acids: CASSFFYGYTF. The CDR3 DNA reads TGTGCCAGCAGTTTCTTCTATGGCTACACCTTC.

The chain is built from TRBV6-5 and TRBJ1-1; no reliable D call. This CDR3 has 11 residues. Looked up from germline, CDR1 is MNHEY and CDR2 is SVGAGI. Trimming removed 6 bases from V and 3 bases from J, with 5 bases in between. CDR3 sequence (DNA): TGTGCCAGCAGCTTCCACACTGAAGCTTTCTTT. Its translation: CASSFHTEAFF.